This entry features one TCR beta chain sequence. The target antigen is unknown. Per the germline V gene, CDR1 is SGHDN and CDR2 is FVKESK. V was cut by 4 bases and J by 0 bases, with 9 bases left in between. CDR3 length: 14 amino acids. The source of the sample is a study of cytomegalovirus exposure and HLA in healthy donors. Study outcomes and limitations: While the bulk of TCR sequences proved rare, some public TCRs turned up in many donors. In an earlier analysis, productive rearrangement rates for most beta V segments clustered near 87% or 30%.

In the PCR, 60 Vbeta and 13 Jbeta primers were used. The table came from immunoSEQ multiplex PCR; TCRdb's copy has only in-frame clones and leaves some out. Here the sample spans 150,000 to 200,000 clones, approximately 9.5% being singletons. The sequence was collected from a woman younger than 45 in good health and CMV-seropositive. This chain links TRBV14 with TRBJ1-2; weak D call: TRBD1 (5 bases). Sequencing input: PBMCs. The CDR3 loop is CASSPWTTNYGYTF. DNA for the CDR3: TGTGCCAGCAGCCCGTGGACAACTAACTATGGCTACACCTTC.